These T cell receptor beta chains were read from a single sample in a study of blood T cell repertoires in COVID-19. Only in-frame clones appear in the TCRdb table, and some are missing; sequencing was by immunoSEQ multiplex PCR. The sample has 200,000 to 250,000 clones, over 75% seen once. Sequenced sample: PBMCs or T cells enriched from blood (not recorded which). All receptors derive from a woman aged 40 to 50 with acute COVID-19. Each CDR3 is given with its conserved first and last residue. Each record gives: J gene, V gene, clone size, D gene, CDR3 protein, CDR3 DNA. D genes are given only for firm matches. Expanded clones are given a class, and other clones once, few, many or no size at all.

J gene: TRBJ2-7; V gene: TRBV3-1/TRBV3-2; clone size: -; D gene: -; CDR3 protein: CASSQSGRVNSGDSYEQYF; CDR3 DNA: TGTGCCAGCAGCCAATCGGGCCGGGTAAATTCGGGGGATTCATACGAGCAGTACTTC
J gene: TRBJ1-6; V gene: TRBV5-1; clone size: -; D gene: -; CDR3 protein: CASSLVSPARGNSPLHF; CDR3 DNA: TGCGCCAGCAGCTTGGTATCCCCGGCCAGGGGCAATTCACCCCTCCACTTT
J gene: TRBJ2-2; V gene: TRBV7-6; clone size: many; D gene: -; CDR3 protein: CASSFSDTGELFF; CDR3 DNA: TGTGCCAGCAGCTTCTCTGACACCGGGGAGCTGTTTTTT
J gene: TRBJ1-3; V gene: TRBV2; clone size: few; D gene: TRBD1; CDR3 protein: CASCLIFDRGLSRVVDTIYF; CDR3 DNA: TGTGCCAGCTGTTTGATCTTTGACAGGGGGCTTTCAAGGGTCGTTGACACCATATATTTT
J gene: TRBJ2-1; V gene: TRBV7-8; clone size: -; D gene: TRBD2; CDR3 protein: CASRPAGLAAYNEQFF; CDR3 DNA: TGTGCCAGCAGGCCGGCCGGACTAGCGGCTTACAATGAGCAGTTCTTC
J gene: TRBJ2-5; V gene: TRBV7-9; clone size: -; D gene: TRBD1; CDR3 protein: CASSLGSGQGAETQYF; CDR3 DNA: TGTGCCAGCAGCTTAGGTTCCGGACAGGGGGCTGAGACCCAGTACTTC
J gene: TRBJ1-6; V gene: TRBV5-5; clone size: -; D gene: TRBD1; CDR3 protein: CASSLGTGGTVSPLHF; CDR3 DNA: TGTGCCAGCAGCTTGGGGACAGGGGGTACGGTATCACCCCTCCACTTT
J gene: TRBJ1-1; V gene: TRBV5-1; clone size: -; D gene: -; CDR3 protein: CASSLDGRNTEAFF; CDR3 DNA: TGCGCCAGCAGCTTGGACGGGAGGAACACTGAAGCTTTCTTT
J gene: TRBJ1-1; V gene: TRBV2; clone size: -; D gene: -; CDR3 protein: CASDGQGKRHTEAFF; CDR3 DNA: TGTGCCAGCGACGGGCAGGGGAAAAGGCACACTGAAGCTTTCTTT
J gene: TRBJ2-5; V gene: TRBV14; clone size: -; D gene: -; CDR3 protein: CASSQDQNQETQYF; CDR3 DNA: TGTGCCAGCAGCCAAGATCAAAACCAAGAGACCCAGTACTTC
J gene: TRBJ2-1; V gene: TRBV24-1; clone size: -; D gene: -; CDR3 protein: CATAGGPTYNEQFF; CDR3 DNA: TGTGCCACCGCCGGCGGGCCTACCTACAATGAGCAGTTCTTC
J gene: TRBJ2-1; V gene: TRBV12-3/TRBV12-4; clone size: -; D gene: -; CDR3 protein: CASSQGYGDEQFF; CDR3 DNA: TGTGCCAGCAGCCAGGGTTACGGCGATGAGCAGTTCTTC
J gene: TRBJ2-3; V gene: TRBV28; clone size: -; D gene: -; CDR3 protein: CASSTRAGSTDTQYF; CDR3 DNA: TGTGCCAGCAGTACCCGGGCAGGGAGCACAGATACGCAGTATTTT
J gene: TRBJ1-6; V gene: TRBV5-1; clone size: -; D gene: TRBD1; CDR3 protein: CASSRGGTGENSPLHF; CDR3 DNA: TGCGCCAGCAGCCGAGGCGGGACAGGGGAAAATTCACCCCTCCACTTT
J gene: TRBJ2-7; V gene: TRBV2; clone size: -; D gene: -; CDR3 protein: CASSVSRVREQYF; CDR3 DNA: TGTGCCAGCAGTGTGTCCAGGGTCCGCGAGCAGTACTTC
J gene: TRBJ2-2; V gene: TRBV4-2; clone size: -; D gene: -; CDR3 protein: CASSHPKASDTNTGELFF; CDR3 DNA: TGTGCCAGCAGCCACCCAAAGGCTAGCGATACGAACACCGGGGAGCTGTTTTTT
J gene: TRBJ1-5; V gene: TRBV30; clone size: -; D gene: TRBD1; CDR3 protein: CAWSVAGGQPQHF; CDR3 DNA: TGTGCCTGGAGTGTAGCAGGGGGGCAGCCCCAGCATTTT
J gene: TRBJ1-3; V gene: TRBV28; clone size: -; D gene: TRBD1; CDR3 protein: CASREMGTAGNTIYF; CDR3 DNA: TGTGCCAGCAGGGAAATGGGGACAGCTGGAAACACCATATATTTT
J gene: TRBJ2-7; V gene: TRBV5-1; clone size: once; D gene: TRBD1; CDR3 protein: CASSPDRDRAREQYF; CDR3 DNA: TGCGCCAGCAGCCCGGACCGGGACAGGGCCCGCGAGCAGTACTTC
J gene: TRBJ1-1; V gene: TRBV30; clone size: once; D gene: -; CDR3 protein: CAWSVRGGTEAFF; CDR3 DNA: TGTGCCTGGAGTGTACGGGGGGGCACTGAAGCTTTCTTT
J gene: TRBJ2-7; V gene: TRBV5-6; clone size: -; D gene: TRBD2; CDR3 protein: CASSWTSGTYEQYF; CDR3 DNA: TGTGCCAGCAGTTGGACTAGCGGAACCTACGAGCAGTACTTC
J gene: TRBJ2-3; V gene: TRBV5-1; clone size: -; D gene: -; CDR3 protein: CASSLYGDTQYF; CDR3 DNA: TGCGCCAGCAGCTTGTACGGAGATACGCAGTATTTT
J gene: TRBJ1-3; V gene: TRBV28; clone size: -; D gene: -; CDR3 protein: CASSLRSGNTIYF; CDR3 DNA: TGTGCCAGCAGTTTACGGTCAGGAAACACCATATATTTT
J gene: TRBJ1-5; V gene: TRBV7-9; clone size: -; D gene: -; CDR3 protein: CASSLREHQPQHF; CDR3 DNA: TGTGCCAGCAGCTTACGAGAGCATCAGCCCCAGCATTTT
J gene: TRBJ1-2; V gene: TRBV7-9; clone size: -; D gene: -; CDR3 protein: CASRRQEYGYTF; CDR3 DNA: TGTGCCAGCAGGAGACAGGAGTATGGCTACACCTTC
J gene: TRBJ1-2; V gene: TRBV24-1; clone size: -; D gene: -; CDR3 protein: CATSVRGNYGYTF; CDR3 DNA: TGTGCCACCAGTGTTCGAGGGAACTATGGCTACACCTTC
J gene: TRBJ2-2; V gene: TRBV24-1; clone size: few; D gene: -; CDR3 protein: CATSDLGQTNTGELFF; CDR3 DNA: TGTGCCACCAGTGATTTAGGCCAGACTAACACCGGGGAGCTGTTTTTT
J gene: TRBJ1-5; V gene: TRBV7-3; clone size: -; D gene: -; CDR3 protein: CASSLTGQSNQPQHF; CDR3 DNA: TGTGCCAGCAGCTTAACAGGACAAAGCAATCAGCCCCAGCATTTT
J gene: TRBJ2-3; V gene: TRBV27; clone size: -; D gene: TRBD2; CDR3 protein: CASSFQRGNTDTQYF; CDR3 DNA: TGTGCCAGCAGTTTCCAGCGGGGGAACACAGATACGCAGTATTTT
J gene: TRBJ1-5; V gene: TRBV2; clone size: -; D gene: TRBD1; CDR3 protein: CASRGTGTYQHF; CDR3 DNA: TGTGCCAGCAGGGGGACAGGAACGTACCAGCATTTT
J gene: TRBJ2-1; V gene: TRBV30; clone size: once; D gene: TRBD2; CDR3 protein: CAWSVLSGGAFHEQFF; CDR3 DNA: TGTGCCTGGAGTGTTCTGAGCGGGGGGGCTTTCCATGAGCAGTTCTTC
J gene: TRBJ2-1; V gene: TRBV24-1; clone size: -; D gene: -; CDR3 protein: CATSDPRTRASTYNEQFF; CDR3 DNA: TGTGCCACCAGTGATCCCCGGACCAGGGCTTCTACCTACAATGAGCAGTTCTTC
J gene: TRBJ1-4; V gene: TRBV18; clone size: -; D gene: -; CDR3 protein: CASSPNRGATNEKLFF; CDR3 DNA: TGTGCCAGCTCCCCGAATCGGGGAGCAACTAATGAAAAACTGTTTTTT
J gene: TRBJ2-3; V gene: TRBV7-9; clone size: -; D gene: -; CDR3 protein: CASSLGPSTAVGLRF; CDR3 DNA: TGTGCCAGCAGCTTAGGCCCCTCCACAGCGGTGGGGTTGAGGTTT
J gene: TRBJ2-7; V gene: TRBV6-1; clone size: -; D gene: -; CDR3 protein: CASSDPEGRRSSKVEQYF; CDR3 DNA: TGTGCCAGCAGTGACCCCGAGGGGAGGAGGTCGAGTAAGGTCGAGCAGTACTTC
J gene: TRBJ1-4; V gene: TRBV19; clone size: -; D gene: -; CDR3 protein: CASSIDRTDNEKLFF; CDR3 DNA: TGTGCCAGTAGTATCGACAGGACTGATAATGAAAAACTGTTTTTT
J gene: TRBJ1-1; V gene: TRBV19; clone size: -; D gene: -; CDR3 protein: CASSAMGGTEAFF; CDR3 DNA: TGTGCCAGTAGTGCGATGGGGGGCACTGAAGCTTTCTTT
J gene: TRBJ2-1; V gene: TRBV19; clone size: -; D gene: TRBD1; CDR3 protein: CASLNDRGSYNEQFF; CDR3 DNA: TGTGCCAGTCTAAACGACAGGGGGTCCTACAATGAGCAGTTCTTC
J gene: TRBJ1-3; V gene: TRBV9; clone size: -; D gene: -; CDR3 protein: CASSVNPVSGNTIYF; CDR3 DNA: TGTGCCAGCAGCGTTAACCCGGTCTCTGGAAACACCATATATTTT
J gene: TRBJ1-5; V gene: TRBV28; clone size: -; D gene: -; CDR3 protein: CASSLFGVGKGNQPQHF; CDR3 DNA: TGTGCCAGCAGTTTATTTGGGGTCGGGAAAGGGAATCAGCCCCAGCATTTT
J gene: TRBJ2-7; V gene: TRBV11-2; clone size: -; D gene: TRBD1; CDR3 protein: CASSLVGTGPPEQYF; CDR3 DNA: TGTGCCAGCAGCTTAGTAGGGACAGGGCCCCCTGAGCAGTACTTC
J gene: TRBJ2-7; V gene: TRBV11-2; clone size: -; D gene: TRBD2; CDR3 protein: CVQAERGDYEQYF; CDR3 DNA: TGTGTCCAAGCGGAGCGGGGGGATTACGAGCAGTACTTC
J gene: TRBJ2-6; V gene: TRBV19; clone size: few; D gene: TRBD1; CDR3 protein: CASSRWRQGPGANVLTF; CDR3 DNA: TGTGCCAGTAGTAGGTGGAGACAGGGACCTGGGGCCAACGTCCTGACTTTC
J gene: TRBJ2-3; V gene: TRBV20-1; clone size: once; D gene: -; CDR3 protein: CSASWQGVGKSQYF; CDR3 DNA: TGCAGTGCTAGTTGGCAGGGTGTGGGGAAATCGCAGTATTTT
J gene: TRBJ1-5; V gene: TRBV6-5; clone size: -; D gene: -; CDR3 protein: CASARDTHQPQHF; CDR3 DNA: TGTGCCAGCGCCCGGGACACTCATCAGCCCCAGCATTTT
J gene: TRBJ1-5; V gene: TRBV5-5; clone size: -; D gene: -; CDR3 protein: CASSFLNQPQHF; CDR3 DNA: TGTGCCAGCAGCTTTCTAAATCAGCCCCAGCATTTT
J gene: TRBJ1-5; V gene: TRBV4-1; clone size: many; D gene: -; CDR3 protein: CASGRSGVGDQPQHF; CDR3 DNA: TGCGCCAGCGGGAGGAGCGGGGTAGGAGACCAGCCCCAGCATTTT
J gene: TRBJ2-5; V gene: TRBV6-2/TRBV6-3; clone size: -; D gene: -; CDR3 protein: CASSYDNEAETQYF; CDR3 DNA: TGTGCCAGCAGTTATGATAACGAGGCGGAGACCCAGTACTTC
J gene: TRBJ2-5; V gene: TRBV18; clone size: -; D gene: -; CDR3 protein: CASSEGILETQYF; CDR3 DNA: TGTGCCAGCTCCGAGGGAATCCTGGAGACCCAGTACTTC
J gene: TRBJ2-3; V gene: TRBV3-1/TRBV3-2; clone size: -; D gene: TRBD1; CDR3 protein: CASSQATGIDRVATDTQYF; CDR3 DNA: TGTGCCAGCAGCCAAGCCACCGGAATCGACAGGGTTGCGACAGATACGCAGTATTTT